This T cell receptor (beta chain) was recovered during a study of T cells after yellow fever vaccination (dated by TCRdb to 2018 to 2020). For the wider study: Libraries from fractions with low cell numbers were prepared with the SMART-Seq v4 Ultra Low Input RNA kit. Two healthy male donors, one aged 18 to 30 and one aged 30 to 39 years, were included in the cohort. To follow T-cell clones before and after both primary and booster YFV17D yellow fever vaccination, bulk TCR alpha and beta repertoires underwent longitudinal sequencing. Bulk PBMC replicates and cell subsets were isolated from blood drawn at multiple timepoints before and after both primary and secondary immunization. The paper's findings and limits, for the study overall: After the booster, most of the clones that had expanded following primary vaccination were detected again (almost 98% of CD4 and around 90% of CD8), which suggests that memory was broadly maintained. A small share of clonotypes occurred in both CD4 and CD8 compartments, likely arising from convergent recombination. The study included only a couple of donors, which limits how far the findings can be generalized. Computational filtering was needed because FACS-sorted repertoires could contain abundant contaminating clonotypes from the bulk population. The secondary T-cell response was found to be weaker but faster than the primary response, with a peak reached on day 5 rather than on day 15.

CDR1 and CDR2, looked up from the germline V gene, are KGHSH and LQKENI. The CDR3 sequence holds 15 residues, the cysteine and phenylalanine included. Solely the CDR3 DNA is kept, with 45 bases framed from the first base. V is pruned by 1 base and J by 6 bases, leaving 8 bases of the junction without a gene match. Synthesis of TCR cDNA relied on 5'RACE template switching, a step that introduced a universal primer site along with unique molecular identifiers. cDNA synthesis was primed from both the TCR alpha and TCR beta constant segments. Library amplification used two PCR steps, and the second PCR step added sample barcodes and sequencing adapters. Sequencing of libraries was performed on Illumina HiSeq 2500 (2x100 bp) or NovaSeq (2x150 bp). Processing in the source paper ran as follows. MIGEC was used to demultiplex reads and collapse the reads into UMI consensus sequences, and MiXCR was used for V(D)J alignment. Vaccine-responding clonotypes were identified with edgeR using replicate PBMC samples, with FDR below 0.01 and a log2 fold change above 5 up to day 15 being required. Each bulk clonotype received a CD4 or CD8 identity based on whether the sequenced CD4 or CD8 repertoire contained that clonotype at higher abundance. NS4B-specific clonotypes were defined as those at least 10-fold enriched in dextramer-positive over dextramer-negative fractions; CD4-biased clonotypes were excluded. TCRdb trimmed public reads at Q25 via fastp, called clones via MiXCR and kept in-frame beta chains. CDR3 protein sequences are deduplicated, and each keeps its most common genes and DNA. The authors' filters were not applied to this entry. A total of 55,000 or so distinct CDR3 sequences appear in this sample, about 6.6% of them only once. The ten largest account for 20% to 25% of the sample.

The treatment or condition label of this sample denotes: live attenuated yellow fever vaccine strain. PBMCs were isolated from peripheral blood using a standard Ficoll-Paque protocol. Epitope-specific CD8 T cells were sorted with a dextramer loaded with the yellow fever NS4B epitope peptide, together with anti-CD3 and anti-CD8 staining. TriZol was used to extract RNA from bulk PBMCs, from CD4 and CD8 fractions, and from dextramer-positive and dextramer-negative fractions. In this sample, this clonotype turned up many times. The record has no base qualities; no much larger clone is one base away. The sequence links TRBV18 to TRBJ1-1; TRBD1 fits 7 bases in the junction. Sequenced here: CD8+ T cells not binding an NS4B(214-222) dextramer, sorted from PBMCs, sampled about 41 days after the first yellow fever vaccination. Explained via the paper, the cell subset or site label denotes: NS4B epitope dextramer-negative CD8 T cells. The sequence derives from a man younger than 35 who received the YFV17D yellow fever vaccine. The CDR3 corresponds to CASSPLTGEGAEAFF. The nucleotide sequence reads as follows: TGTGCCAGCTCACCACTTACAGGGGAGGGGGCTGAAGCTTTCTTT.